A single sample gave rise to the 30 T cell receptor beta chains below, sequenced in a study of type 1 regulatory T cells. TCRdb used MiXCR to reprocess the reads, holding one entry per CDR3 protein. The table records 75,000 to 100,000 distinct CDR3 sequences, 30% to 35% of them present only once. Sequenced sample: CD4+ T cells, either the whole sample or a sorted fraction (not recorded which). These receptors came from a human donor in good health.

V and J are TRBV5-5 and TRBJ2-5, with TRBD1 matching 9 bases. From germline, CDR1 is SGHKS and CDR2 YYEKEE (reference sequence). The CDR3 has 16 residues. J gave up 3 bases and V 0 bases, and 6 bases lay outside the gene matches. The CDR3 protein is CASSLATGTGKETQYF. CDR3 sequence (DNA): TGTGCCAGCAGCTTGGCCACCGGGACAGGGAAAGAGACCCAGTACTTC.

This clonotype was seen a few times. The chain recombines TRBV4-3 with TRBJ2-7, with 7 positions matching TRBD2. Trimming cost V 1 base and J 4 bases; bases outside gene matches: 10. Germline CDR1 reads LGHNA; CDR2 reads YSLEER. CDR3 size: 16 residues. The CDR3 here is CASSQGRGGSSYEQYF. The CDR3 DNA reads TGCGCCAGCAGCCAAGGTCGGGGAGGGAGCTCTTACGAGCAGTACTTC.

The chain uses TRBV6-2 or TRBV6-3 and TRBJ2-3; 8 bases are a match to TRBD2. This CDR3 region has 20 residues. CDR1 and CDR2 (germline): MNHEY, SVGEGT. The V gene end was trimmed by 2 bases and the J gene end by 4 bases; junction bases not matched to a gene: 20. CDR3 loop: CASSYRISPTSGVPADTQYF. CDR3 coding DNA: TGTGCCAGCAGTTACCGAATCTCTCCAACTAGCGGTGTCCCCGCAGATACGCAGTATTTT.

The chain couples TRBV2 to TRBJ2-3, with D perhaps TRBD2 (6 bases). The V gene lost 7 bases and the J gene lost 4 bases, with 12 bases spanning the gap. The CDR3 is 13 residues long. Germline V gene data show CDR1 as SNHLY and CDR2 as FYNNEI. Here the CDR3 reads CASTREAADTQYF. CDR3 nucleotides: TGTGCCAGCACCAGGGAGGCCGCAGATACGCAGTATTTT.

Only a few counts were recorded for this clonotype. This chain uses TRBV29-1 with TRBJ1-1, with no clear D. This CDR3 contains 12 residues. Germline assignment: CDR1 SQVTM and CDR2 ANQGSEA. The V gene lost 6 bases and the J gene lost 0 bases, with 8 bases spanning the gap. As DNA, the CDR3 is TGCAGCGTCTCAAACATGAACACTGAAGCTTTCTTT. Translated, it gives CSVSNMNTEAFF.

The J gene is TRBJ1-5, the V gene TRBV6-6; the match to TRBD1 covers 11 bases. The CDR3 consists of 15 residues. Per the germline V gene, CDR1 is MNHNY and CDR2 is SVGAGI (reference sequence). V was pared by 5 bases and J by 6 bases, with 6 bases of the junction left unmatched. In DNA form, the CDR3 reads TGTGCCAGCAGTCCCACCGGGACAGGGGGTCAGCCCCAGCATTTT. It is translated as CASSPTGTGGQPQHF.

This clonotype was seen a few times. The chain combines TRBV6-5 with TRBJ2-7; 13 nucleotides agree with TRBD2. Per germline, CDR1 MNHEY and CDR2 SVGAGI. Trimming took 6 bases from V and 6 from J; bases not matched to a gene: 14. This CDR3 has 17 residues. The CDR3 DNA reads TGTGCCAGCAGAACGAGCCTCGGACTAGCGGGAGCGGGCGAGCAGTACTTC. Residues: CASRTSLGLAGAGEQYF.

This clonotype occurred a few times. This chain's CDR3 is CASSRLSGGPKTQYF. CDR3 in DNA: TGCGCCAGCAGCCGATTATCGGGAGGGCCAAAGACCCAGTACTTC. The rearrangement uses TRBV5-1 and TRBJ2-5; the match to TRBD2 covers 8 bases. Germline CDR1 reads SGHRS; CDR2 reads YFSETQ. J gave up 6 bases and V 4 bases, and 11 bases lay outside the gene matches. The CDR3 loop spans 15 amino acids.

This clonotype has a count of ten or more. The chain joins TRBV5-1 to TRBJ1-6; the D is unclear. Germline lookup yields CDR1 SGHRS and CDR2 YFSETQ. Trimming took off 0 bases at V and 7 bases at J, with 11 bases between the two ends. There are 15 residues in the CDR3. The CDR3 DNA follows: TGCGCCAGCAGCTTGGCCCTGGAGGGAAATTCACCCCTCCACTTT. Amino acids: CASSLALEGNSPLHF.

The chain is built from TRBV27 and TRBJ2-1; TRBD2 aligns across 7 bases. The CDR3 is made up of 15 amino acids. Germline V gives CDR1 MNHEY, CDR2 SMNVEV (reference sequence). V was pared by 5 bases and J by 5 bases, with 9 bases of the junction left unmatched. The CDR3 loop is CASSGAGAGDNEQFF. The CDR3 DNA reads TGTGCCAGCAGTGGGGCGGGAGCTGGCGACAATGAGCAGTTCTTC.

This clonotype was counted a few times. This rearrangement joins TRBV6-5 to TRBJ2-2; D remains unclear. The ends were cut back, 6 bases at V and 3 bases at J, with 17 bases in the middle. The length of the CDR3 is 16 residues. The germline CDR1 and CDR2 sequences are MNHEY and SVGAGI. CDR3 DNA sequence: TGTGCCAGCAGCCGGGCCTTATTCCCTGACACCGGGGAGCTGTTTTTT. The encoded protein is CASSRALFPDTGELFF.

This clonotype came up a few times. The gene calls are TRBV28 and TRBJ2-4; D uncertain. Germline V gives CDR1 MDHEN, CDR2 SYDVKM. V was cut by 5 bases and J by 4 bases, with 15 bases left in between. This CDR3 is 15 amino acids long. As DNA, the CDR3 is TGTGCCAGCAGTCCCCTTGGGAATGCTAAAAACATTCAGTACTTC. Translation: CASSPLGNAKNIQYF.

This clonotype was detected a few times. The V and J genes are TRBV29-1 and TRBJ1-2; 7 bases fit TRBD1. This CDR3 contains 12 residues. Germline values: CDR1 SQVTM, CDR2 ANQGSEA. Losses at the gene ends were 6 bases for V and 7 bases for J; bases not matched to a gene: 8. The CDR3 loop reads CSVSDREAGYTF. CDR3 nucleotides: TGCAGCGTCAGCGACAGGGAGGCTGGCTACACCTTC.

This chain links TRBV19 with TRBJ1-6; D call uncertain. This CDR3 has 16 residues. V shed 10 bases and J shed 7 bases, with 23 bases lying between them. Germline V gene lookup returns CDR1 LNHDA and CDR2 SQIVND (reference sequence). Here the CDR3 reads CATQPQTGFRNSPLHF. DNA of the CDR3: TGTGCCACCCAACCCCAGACCGGATTTCGGAATTCACCCCTCCACTTT.

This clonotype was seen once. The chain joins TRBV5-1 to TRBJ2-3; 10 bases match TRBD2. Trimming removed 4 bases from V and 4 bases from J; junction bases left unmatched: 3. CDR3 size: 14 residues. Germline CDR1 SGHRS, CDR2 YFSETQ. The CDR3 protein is CASSPTSGPDTQYF. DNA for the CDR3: TGCGCCAGCAGCCCGACTAGCGGGCCAGATACGCAGTATTTT.

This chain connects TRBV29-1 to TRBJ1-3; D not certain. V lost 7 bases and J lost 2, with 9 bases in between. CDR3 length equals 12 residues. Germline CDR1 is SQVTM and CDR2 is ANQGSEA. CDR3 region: CSATGTGNTIYF. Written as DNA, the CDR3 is TGCAGCGCCACGGGAACTGGAAACACCATATATTTT.

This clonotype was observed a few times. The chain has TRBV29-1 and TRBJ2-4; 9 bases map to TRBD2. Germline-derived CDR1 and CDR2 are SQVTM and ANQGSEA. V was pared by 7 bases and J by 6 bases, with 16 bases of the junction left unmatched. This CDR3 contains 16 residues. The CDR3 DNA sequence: TGCAGCGACGAAGGGGCGGGAGGGCACGGTGTAAACATTCAGTACTTC. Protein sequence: CSDEGAGGHGVNIQYF.

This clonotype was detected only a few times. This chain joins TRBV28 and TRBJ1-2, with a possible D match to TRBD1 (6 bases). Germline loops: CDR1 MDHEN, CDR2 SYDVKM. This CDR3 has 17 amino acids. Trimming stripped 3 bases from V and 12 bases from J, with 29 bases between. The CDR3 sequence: CASSFQGKLEDSPRDTF. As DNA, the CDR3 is TGTGCCAGCAGTTTTCAGGGGAAGTTGGAGGACAGTCCCCGAGACACCTTC.

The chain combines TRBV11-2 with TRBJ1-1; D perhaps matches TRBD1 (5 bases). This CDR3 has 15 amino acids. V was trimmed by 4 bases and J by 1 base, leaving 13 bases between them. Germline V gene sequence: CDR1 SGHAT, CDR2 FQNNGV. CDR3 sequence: CASSSPGRKNTEAFF. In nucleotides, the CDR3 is TGTGCCAGCAGCTCTCCGGGACGAAAGAACACTGAAGCTTTCTTT.

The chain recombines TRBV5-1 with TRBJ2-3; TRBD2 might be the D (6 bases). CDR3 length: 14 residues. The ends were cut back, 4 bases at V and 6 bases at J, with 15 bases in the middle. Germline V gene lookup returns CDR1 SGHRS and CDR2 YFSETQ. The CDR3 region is CASSPWDLEDTQYF. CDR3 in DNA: TGCGCCAGCAGCCCATGGGACTTGGAGGATACGCAGTATTTT.

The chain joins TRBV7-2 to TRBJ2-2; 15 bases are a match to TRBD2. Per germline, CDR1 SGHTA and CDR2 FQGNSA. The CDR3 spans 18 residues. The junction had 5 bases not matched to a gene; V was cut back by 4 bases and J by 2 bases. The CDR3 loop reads CASSSPGLAGGNTGELFF. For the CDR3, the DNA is TGTGCCAGCAGCTCCCCGGGACTAGCGGGGGGAAACACCGGGGAGCTGTTTTTT. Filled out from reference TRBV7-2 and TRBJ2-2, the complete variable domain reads GAGVSQSPSNKVTEKGKDVELRCDPISGHTALYWYRQSLGQGLEFLIYFQGNSAPDKSGLPSDRFSAERTGGSVSTLTIQRTQQEDSAVYLCASSSPGLAGGNTGELFFGEGSRLTVL.

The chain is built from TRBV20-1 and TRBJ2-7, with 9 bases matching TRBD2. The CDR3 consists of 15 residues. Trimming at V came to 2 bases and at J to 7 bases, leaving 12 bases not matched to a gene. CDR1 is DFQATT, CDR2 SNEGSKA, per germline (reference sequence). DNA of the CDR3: TGCAGTGCTAGACCCAGCGGGAGGACCCGTTGGGAGCAGTACTTC. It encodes CSARPSGRTRWEQYF.

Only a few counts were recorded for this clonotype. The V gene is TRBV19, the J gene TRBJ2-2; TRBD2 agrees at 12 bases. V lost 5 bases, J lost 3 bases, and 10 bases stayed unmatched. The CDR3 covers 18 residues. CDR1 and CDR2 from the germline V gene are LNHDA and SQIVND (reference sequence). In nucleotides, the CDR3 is TGTGCCAGTAGTCTGAACCCGGGACTAGCGGGCGACACCGGGGAGCTGTTTTTT. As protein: CASSLNPGLAGDTGELFF.

The CDR3 reads CASRIGQRYTDTQYF. CDR3 nucleotides: TGTGCCAGCAGGATAGGACAGCGATACACAGATACGCAGTATTTT. The chain has TRBV7-2 and TRBJ2-3; possibly TRBD1 for D (6 bases). CDR1 and CDR2 from the germline V gene are SGHTA and FQGNSA. The CDR3 covers 15 residues. The germline V and J ends were trimmed by 6 bases and 2 bases, with 15 bases remaining between them.

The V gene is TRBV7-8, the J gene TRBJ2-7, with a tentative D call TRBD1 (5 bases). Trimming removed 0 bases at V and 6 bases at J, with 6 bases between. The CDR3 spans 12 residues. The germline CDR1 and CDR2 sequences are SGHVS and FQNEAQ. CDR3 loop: CASSLARGEQYF. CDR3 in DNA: TGTGCCAGCAGCTTAGCAAGGGGCGAGCAGTACTTC.

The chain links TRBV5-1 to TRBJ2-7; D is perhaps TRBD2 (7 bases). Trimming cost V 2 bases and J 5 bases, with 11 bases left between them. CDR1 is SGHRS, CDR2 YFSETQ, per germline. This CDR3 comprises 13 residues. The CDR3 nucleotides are TGCGCCAGCAGCTTCCCGGGGGGCCACGAGCAGTACTTC. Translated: CASSFPGGHEQYF.

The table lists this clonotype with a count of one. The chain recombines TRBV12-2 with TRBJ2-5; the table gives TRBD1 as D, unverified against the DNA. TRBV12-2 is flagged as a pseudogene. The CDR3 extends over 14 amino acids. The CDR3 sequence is CASRLQGGDGTQYF. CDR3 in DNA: TGTGCAAGTCGCTTACAAGGGGGAGATGGGACCCAGTACTTC.

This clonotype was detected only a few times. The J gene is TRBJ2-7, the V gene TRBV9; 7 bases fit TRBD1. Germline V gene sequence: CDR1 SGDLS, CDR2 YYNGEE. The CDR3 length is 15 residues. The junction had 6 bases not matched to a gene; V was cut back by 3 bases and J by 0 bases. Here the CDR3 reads CASSASGTASYEQYF. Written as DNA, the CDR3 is TGTGCCAGCAGCGCCTCCGGGACAGCCTCCTACGAGCAGTACTTC.

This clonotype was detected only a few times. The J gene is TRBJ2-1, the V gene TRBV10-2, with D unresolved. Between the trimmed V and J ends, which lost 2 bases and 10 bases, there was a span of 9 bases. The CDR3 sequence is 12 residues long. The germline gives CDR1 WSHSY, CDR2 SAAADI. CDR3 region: CASSEDLVEQFF. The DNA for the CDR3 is TGCGCCAGCAGTGAGGACTTGGTCGAGCAGTTCTTC.

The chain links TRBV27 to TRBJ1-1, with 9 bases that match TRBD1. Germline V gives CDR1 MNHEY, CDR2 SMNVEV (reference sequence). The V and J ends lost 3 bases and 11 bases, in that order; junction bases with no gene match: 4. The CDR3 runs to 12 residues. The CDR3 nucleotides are TGTGCCAGCAGTTTTACAGGGGGCGCGGCTTTCTTT. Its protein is CASSFTGGAAFF.